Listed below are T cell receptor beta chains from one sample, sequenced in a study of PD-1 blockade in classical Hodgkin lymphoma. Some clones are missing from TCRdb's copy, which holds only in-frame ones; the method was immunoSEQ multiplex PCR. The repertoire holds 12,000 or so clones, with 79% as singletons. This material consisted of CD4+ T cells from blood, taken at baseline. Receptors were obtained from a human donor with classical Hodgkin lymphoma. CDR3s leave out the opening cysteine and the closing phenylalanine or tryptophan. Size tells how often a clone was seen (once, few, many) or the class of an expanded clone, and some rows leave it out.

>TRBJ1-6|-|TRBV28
ASSLQGSYNSPLH
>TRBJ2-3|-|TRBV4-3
ASSLATPDTQY
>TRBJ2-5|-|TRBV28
ASSLPREETQY
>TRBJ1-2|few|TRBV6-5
ASSYFRNYGYT
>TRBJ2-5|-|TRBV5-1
ASSLAGTGGHVGETQY
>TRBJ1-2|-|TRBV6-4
ASSPGVRGYGYT
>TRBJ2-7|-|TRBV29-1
SVLRSGTSYEQY
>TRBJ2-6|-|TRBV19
ASRATGVLGKYGANVLT
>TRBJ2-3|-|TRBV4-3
ASSQDWRTDTQY
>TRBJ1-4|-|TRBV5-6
ASSLATTNEKLF
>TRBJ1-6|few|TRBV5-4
ASSWGQGRNSPLH
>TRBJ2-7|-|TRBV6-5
ASSYRGQGEQY
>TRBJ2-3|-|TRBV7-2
ASSQRQGSRTDTQY
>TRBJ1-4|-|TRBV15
ATSRSRDPNEKLF
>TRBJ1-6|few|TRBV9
ASSVNRDRGNSPLH
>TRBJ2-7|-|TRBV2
ASSIGYEQY
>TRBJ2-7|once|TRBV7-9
ASSISLGLSSYEQY
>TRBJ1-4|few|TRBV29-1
SVMALVGEKLF
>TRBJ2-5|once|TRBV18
ASSPTTGGRETQY
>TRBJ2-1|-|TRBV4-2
ASSQVMSSVHEQF
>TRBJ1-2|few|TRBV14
ASSPTGGAWGYT
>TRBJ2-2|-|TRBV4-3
ASSQDRAGRELF
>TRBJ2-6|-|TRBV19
ASSRVAGGLSGANVLT
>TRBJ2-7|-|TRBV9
ASSVSEGFTYEQY
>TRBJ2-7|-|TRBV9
ASSVDASGGAREQY
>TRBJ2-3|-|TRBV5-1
ASSIRLAEGADTQY
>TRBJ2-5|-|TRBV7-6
ASSRYRETQY
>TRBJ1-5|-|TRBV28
ATRQNQPQH
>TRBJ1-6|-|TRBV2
ASSEAGRHSSSYNSPLH
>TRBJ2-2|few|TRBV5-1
ASSLRRTLNTGELF
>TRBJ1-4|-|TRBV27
ASSSGHSTNEKLF
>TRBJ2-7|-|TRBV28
ASSFSLGSSYEQY
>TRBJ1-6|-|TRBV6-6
ATFPGSSYNSPLH
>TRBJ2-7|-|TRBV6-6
ASTGTTNYYEQY
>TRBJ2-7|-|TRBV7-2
ASSSGQGLLEQY
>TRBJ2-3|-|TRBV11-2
ASSTWTSSTDTQY
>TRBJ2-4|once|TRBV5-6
ASSLKGLAKNIQY
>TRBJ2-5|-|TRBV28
ASSFQGLETQY
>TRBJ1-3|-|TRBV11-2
ASSFSSGNTIY
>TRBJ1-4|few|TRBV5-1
ASGEGQGRQKLF
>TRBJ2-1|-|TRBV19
ASSIDGQNEQF
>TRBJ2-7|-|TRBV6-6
ASSYRGYEQY
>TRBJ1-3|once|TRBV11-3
ASSLPGTGVQDGNTIY
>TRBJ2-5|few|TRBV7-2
ASRPDGETQY
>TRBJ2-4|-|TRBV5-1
ASSWTGTGAKNIQY
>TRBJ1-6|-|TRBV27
ASSFRGGNSPLH
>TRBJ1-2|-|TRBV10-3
AIKTGANYGYT
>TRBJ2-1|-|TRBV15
ATSPGWTGAYNEQF
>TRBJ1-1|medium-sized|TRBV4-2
ASSQVGLNLKAF
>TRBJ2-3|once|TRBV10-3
AISQGATDTQY
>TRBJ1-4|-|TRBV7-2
ASSLRRPNEKLF
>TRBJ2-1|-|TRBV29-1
SVNGGTTYNEQF